This is a list of T cell receptor beta chains from one sample in a study of CD8 T cells in ankylosing spondylitis. TCRdb reprocessed the 5' RACE reads with MiXCR, giving one entry per CDR3 protein. The repertoire holds about 35,000 distinct CDR3 sequences, with 3% as singletons. Sequencing used blood, either unsorted or a sorted T cell fraction (not recorded which). The receptor source for this set is a male donor with ankylosing spondylitis or in good health (not recorded which). The CDR3 runs from the conserved cysteine through the conserved F or W. The D gene is left open where the match is weak. Clone size appears in some rows only: once, few, many, or a class for an expanded clone.

j_call clone_size d_call v_call cdr3_aa cdr3_nt
TRBJ1-3 many . TRBV9 CASSEGTSVRNTIYF TGTGCCAGCAGCGAGGGGACGAGCGTTCGAAACACCATATATTTT
TRBJ1-5 many . TRBV9 CASSVDGGANQPQHF TGTGCCAGCAGCGTAGACGGGGGCGCCAATCAGCCCCAGCATTTT
TRBJ2-5 many TRBD2 TRBV9 CASSVAPLAGGGETQYF TGTGCCAGCAGCGTAGCACCTCTAGCGGGAGGGGGAGAGACCCAGTACTTC
TRBJ2-1 many TRBD1 TRBV9 CASSRQDRATYNEQFF TGTGCCAGCAGCAGACAGGACAGGGCGACCTACAATGAGCAGTTCTTC
TRBJ1-4 many . TRBV9 CASSPGTAPNEKLFF TGTGCCAGCAGCCCGGGGACGGCCCCTAATGAAAAACTGTTTTTT
TRBJ1-1 many . TRBV10-1 CASSEKSMNTEAFF TGCGCCAGCAGTGAGAAGAGTATGAACACTGAAGCTTTCTTT
TRBJ2-5 many . TRBV9 CASSVEYGRTETQYF TGTGCCAGCAGCGTAGAGTACGGCCGTACGGAGACCCAGTACTTC
TRBJ1-2 many . TRBV9 CASSVGEMGYGYTF TGTGCCAGCAGCGTAGGAGAAATGGGCTATGGCTACACCTTC
TRBJ1-3 many TRBD1 TRBV9 CASRTGESWNTIYF TGTGCCAGCAGAACAGGGGAAAGTTGGAACACCATATATTTT
TRBJ2-6 many . TRBV9 CASTQGGSGANVLTF TGTGCCAGCACCCAGGGGGGCTCTGGGGCCAACGTCCTGACTTTC
TRBJ1-2 many TRBD1 TRBV9 CASSTGTGEYGYTF TGTGCCAGCAGCACCGGGACAGGGGAATATGGCTACACCTTC
TRBJ1-4 . . TRBV12-2 CASRQPWDRRLPTTNEKLFF TGTGCAAGTCGCCAGCCATGGGACAGGCGCCTCCCGACAACTAATGAAAAACTGTTTTTT
TRBJ2-2 many TRBD2 TRBV9 CASSVRGGQNTGELFF TGTGCCAGCAGCGTCCGCGGGGGGCAAAACACCGGGGAGCTGTTTTTT
TRBJ2-3 many . TRBV9 CASSVTGYGTDTQYF TGTGCCAGCAGCGTAACGGGGTACGGCACAGATACGCAGTATTTT
TRBJ2-2 many TRBD1 TRBV9 CASSADRGRTGELFF TGTGCCAGCAGCGCGGACAGGGGTCGCACCGGGGAGCTGTTTTTT
TRBJ2-2 many TRBD2 TRBV9 CASSVEVAGGLSGELFF TGTGCCAGCAGCGTAGAAGTAGCGGGAGGGCTGTCCGGGGAGCTGTTTTTT
TRBJ1-6 few . TRBV9 CASSVGGANSPLHF TGTGCCAGCAGCGTAGGTGGGGCCAATTCACCCCTCCACTTT
TRBJ2-2 many . TRBV9 CASSDQDFLGELFF TGTGCCAGCAGCGATCAGGACTTCTTGGGGGAGCTGTTTTTT
TRBJ2-1 many . TRBV9 CASSVAGAGTYNEQFF TGTGCCAGCAGCGTAGCTGGCGCAGGAACCTACAATGAGCAGTTCTTC
TRBJ2-2 many TRBD1 TRBV9 CASSVGVQTGADGELFF TGTGCCAGCAGCGTAGGAGTACAGACAGGGGCGGACGGGGAGCTGTTTTTT
TRBJ2-5 many TRBD2 TRBV9 CASSAIAGVGETQYF TGTGCCAGCAGCGCCATAGCGGGAGTGGGAGAGACCCAGTACTTC
TRBJ2-2 many . TRBV9 CASSAGPNTGELFF TGTGCCAGCAGCGCGGGCCCGAACACCGGGGAGCTGTTTTTT
TRBJ2-1 . . TRBV9 CASSADSSAQFF TGTGCCAGCAGCGCGGACAGTAGCGCTCAGTTCTTC
TRBJ2-4 many TRBD2 TRBV9 CASSVDPTSGVKNIQYF TGTGCCAGCAGCGTAGACCCGACTAGCGGGGTGAAAAACATTCAGTACTTC
TRBJ2-3 many TRBD1 TRBV9 CASSVTGGSADTQYF TGTGCCAGCAGCGTGACAGGGGGCAGCGCAGATACGCAGTATTTT
TRBJ2-5 many TRBD2 TRBV9 CASSAWEGQGTETQYF TGTGCCAGCAGCGCGTGGGAGGGCCAGGGCACAGAGACCCAGTACTTC
TRBJ1-5 . TRBD1 TRBV9 CASSVWGDRVPQPQHF TGTGCCAGCAGCGTCTGGGGGGACAGGGTTCCACAGCCCCAGCATTTT
TRBJ1-4 many . TRBV9 CASSVAPGFNEKLFF TGTGCCAGCAGCGTAGCTCCCGGTTTTAATGAAAAACTGTTTTTT